The 21 T cell receptor beta chains given below trace back to one sample, sequenced in a study of T cells in Graves' hyperthyroidism and ophthalmopathy (dated by TCRdb to between 2018 and 2020). The library came from multiplex PCR. Sequenced using an Illumina HiSeq 2000. Amplification of TCR beta CDR3 regions was carried out from RNA transcripts. The TCR CDR3 was subjected to a first round of RT-PCR using the HTBI primer set and the Qiagen OneStep RT-PCR kit. TCRdb reran the public reads through fastp at Q25 and MiXCR, keeping productive beta chains. Entries that share a CDR3 protein sequence are merged under the most common genes and DNA. The sample includes 660,000 or so distinct CDR3 sequences, with 40% to 55% observed a single time. More than 7% of the sample goes to the ten largest clones. Sequencing was carried out using peripheral blood or thyroid tissue (not recorded which). Receptor source: an adult man with Graves' disease, either hyperthyroidism or ophthalmopathy (not recorded which).

This clonotype was counted at least ten times. The CDR3 protein is CASSQGLSGNTIYF. CDR3 DNA: TGTGCCAGCAGCCAAGGACTCTCCGGAAACACCATATATTTT. The rearrangement joins TRBV14 to TRBJ1-3, with D unresolved. There are 14 residues in the CDR3. The germline V gene has CDR1 SGHDN and CDR2 FVKESK. The ends were cut back, 1 base at V and 4 bases at J, with 8 bases in the middle.

Many counts were recorded for this clonotype. The V call is TRBV9, the J call TRBJ1-2; D is uncertain. Germline-derived CDR1 and CDR2 are SGDLS and YYNGEE. The CDR3 length is 13 residues. V lost 0 bases and J 4 bases, leaving 7 bases between the germline ends. The CDR3 DNA follows: TGTGCCAGCAGCGTAGTCCCCCGCTATGGCTACACCTTC. This encodes CASSVVPRYGYTF.

The chain combines TRBV20-1 with TRBJ2-6; no reliable D call. The CDR3 is made up of 15 amino acids. With 1 base removed from V and 0 bases from J, the gap between germline ends came to 7 bases. Germline values: CDR1 DFQATT, CDR2 SNEGSKA (reference sequence). CDR3 region: CSARVPSSGANVLTF. In DNA, the CDR3 is TGCAGTGCTAGAGTTCCTAGCTCTGGGGCCAACGTCCTGACTTTC.

The sample holds one count of this clonotype. This chain connects TRBV20-1 to TRBJ2-7; D is perhaps TRBD1 or TRBD2 (5 bases each). The germline V gene has CDR1 DFQATT and CDR2 SNEGSKA (reference sequence). The CDR3 contains 14 residues. Trimming left V 1 base short and J 2 bases short, with 12 bases between. The CDR3 here is CSARGDLRTYEQYF. The DNA for the CDR3 is TGCAGTGCTAGAGGGGACCTCAGAACCTACGAGCAGTACTTC.

A few counts support this clonotype. V gene TRBV12-5 combines with J gene TRBJ1-1; 10 nucleotides agree with TRBD1. CDR1 and CDR2 from the germline V gene are LGHNT and FRNRAP. Unmatched junction bases numbered 6, after V lost 6 bases and J lost 5 bases. The CDR3 covers 14 residues. The CDR3 region has the DNA TGTGCTAGTGGAAAGGGACAGGGGCTGACTGAAGCTTTCTTT. Translation: CASGKGQGLTEAFF.

This chain uses TRBV20-1 with TRBJ2-7, with 7 nucleotides matching TRBD1. CDR1 and CDR2 from the germline V gene are DFQATT and SNEGSKA (reference sequence). CDR3 length equals 14 residues. V lost 4 bases, J lost 5 bases, and 11 bases stayed unmatched. The CDR3: CSATMGQTFHEQYF. CDR3 nucleotides: TGCAGTGCTACGATGGGACAGACATTCCACGAGCAGTACTTC.

The chain carries TRBV25-1 and TRBJ2-2; possibly TRBD2 for D (6 bases). The CDR3 length is 17 residues. Trimming took off 1 base at V and 6 bases at J, with 18 bases between the two ends. Germline V gene lookup returns CDR1 MGHDK and CDR2 SYGVNS. This CDR3 is CASSEWASSGGPGELFF. DNA of the CDR3: TGTGCCAGCAGTGAATGGGCTAGCAGTGGAGGGCCCGGGGAGCTGTTTTTT. The full variable domain, completed using reference TRBV25-1 and TRBJ2-2, is EADIYQTPRYLVIGTGKKITLECSQTMGHDKMYWYQQDPGMELHLIHYSYGVNSTEKGDLSSESTVSRIRTEHFPLTLESARPSHTSQYLCASSEWASSGGPGELFFGEGSRLTVL.

On this clonotype itself: One end of the junction is discordant with germline, which a read error may explain. The chain has TRBV6-5 and TRBJ2-2, with D perhaps matching TRBD1 (6 bases). The germline V gene encodes CDR1 MNHEY and CDR2 SVGAGI. This CDR3 has 15 residues. CDR3 DNA: TGTGCCAGCAGTTCTGCCGGGACAAACACCGGGAAGCTGTTTTTT. Its translation: CASSSAGTNTGKLFF.

A few counts support this clonotype. The chain recombines TRBV20-1 with TRBJ2-7, with D tentatively TRBD1 (6 bases). Germline V gene data show CDR1 as DFQATT and CDR2 as SNEGSKA (reference sequence). Deletions cut 4 bases from V and 5 bases from J, with 9 bases between. The CDR3 sequence is 11 residues long. The CDR3 sequence is CSAMTGNEQYF. CDR3 DNA sequence: TGCAGTGCTATGACAGGCAACGAGCAGTACTTC.

As to this clonotype: A clone one base away is much larger, so this may be a read error. The missing conserved phenylalanine or tryptophan at the end of this CDR3 makes a read error likely. Written as DNA, the CDR3 is TGCGCCAGCAAGGACAGGTCCCCTCTAAATGAAAAACTGTTTCTT. It yields the protein CASKDRSPLNEKLFL. This rearrangement joins TRBV10-1 to TRBJ1-4; 7 nucleotides match TRBD1. Germline assignment: CDR1 WNHNN and CDR2 SYGVQD (reference sequence). This CDR3 is 15 amino acids long. With V trimmed by 7 bases and J by 5 bases, 10 bases remained unmatched.

The chain is built from TRBV5-4 and TRBJ2-7; TRBD1 matches at 7 bases. The V segment lost 4 bases and the J segment 6 bases; nucleotides outside the gene matches: 19. The CDR3 consists of 17 residues. Germline V gene sequence: CDR1 SGHNT, CDR2 YYREEE (reference sequence). For the CDR3, the DNA is TGTGCCAGCAGCGGAGAGAGACAGGGATTTGTGGGTCCCGAGCAGTACTTC. Translated: CASSGERQGFVGPEQYF.

This clonotype was detected ten times or more. The chain combines TRBV6-5 with TRBJ2-7; D is possibly TRBD1 (5 bases). The CDR3 contains 13 residues. Deletions cut 4 bases from V and 4 bases from J, with 11 bases between. Germline V lookup: CDR1 MNHEY, CDR2 SVGAGI. The CDR3 spells CASSSPQGYEQYF. The CDR3 region has the DNA TGTGCCAGCAGTTCACCCCAGGGATACGAGCAGTACTTC.

This clonotype was observed a single time. The chain links TRBV2 to TRBJ1-5; D might be TRBD1 (5 bases). The CDR3 loop spans 13 amino acids. The ends were cut back, 8 bases at V and 4 bases at J, with 12 bases in the middle. Germline CDR1 is SNHLY and CDR2 is FYNNEI. In DNA, the CDR3 is TGTGCCAGCTCACCACAGGCAAATCAGCCCCAGCATTTT. Protein: CASSPQANQPQHF.

This clonotype was observed a handful of times. This chain joins TRBV11-2 and TRBJ2-7, with D possibly being TRBD1 (5 bases). CDR3 length: 15 amino acids. Trimming removed 4 bases at V and 0 bases at J, with 13 bases between. The germline CDR1 and CDR2 sequences are SGHAT and FQNNGV. In nucleotides, the CDR3 is TGTGCCAGCAGCTGGGGCCCTGGGCGCTCCTACGAGCAGTACTTC. It translates to CASSWGPGRSYEQYF.

This clonotype was detected only a few times. The rearrangement links TRBV7-2 to TRBJ1-2; D not certain. The V end lost 0 bases, the J end lost 5 bases, and 13 bases lay between the germline ends. This CDR3 comprises 15 residues. Per the germline V gene, CDR1 is SGHTA and CDR2 is FQGNSA. CDR3 residues: CASSLAQRSSYGYTF. In DNA form, the CDR3 reads TGTGCCAGCAGCTTAGCCCAGAGATCCTCATATGGCTACACCTTC.

This clonotype has a count of ten or more. This chain connects TRBV7-9 to TRBJ1-2; no clear D gene. V dropped 3 bases and J dropped 1 base, with 3 bases sitting between them. Germline CDR1 SEHNR, CDR2 FQNEAQ (reference sequence). This CDR3 is 12 amino acids long. CDR3 DNA: TGTGCCAGCAGCTTTATTAACTATGGCTACACCTTC. This gives the protein CASSFINYGYTF.

This clonotype appeared a few times. The V gene is TRBV20-1, the J gene TRBJ1-1; possibly TRBD1 for D (6 bases). V lost 0 bases to trimming and J lost 5 bases, with 10 bases between them. CDR1 DFQATT and CDR2 SNEGSKA come from the germline V gene (reference sequence). This CDR3 is 13 amino acids long. CDR3 residues: CSAREDSWTEAFF. DNA of the CDR3: TGCAGTGCTAGAGAGGACAGTTGGACTGAAGCTTTCTTT.

The chain links TRBV7-9 to TRBJ1-1; D unclear. V lost 8 bases, J lost 0 bases, and 13 bases lay in between. The length of the CDR3 is 14 residues. Germline V CDR1 and CDR2: SEHNR, FQNEAQ (reference sequence). CDR3 DNA: TGTGCCAGCTCACCACAAAACCTGAACACTGAAGCTTTCTTT. It encodes CASSPQNLNTEAFF.

This clonotype occurred a few times. This could be a read error, since a much larger clone is one nucleotide away. J is TRBJ1-5 and V is TRBV7-8, with D possibly matching TRBD1 (5 bases). Germline CDR1 reads SGHVS; CDR2 reads FQNEAQ. Deletions cut 3 bases from V and 2 bases from J, with 8 bases between. The CDR3 totals 14 residues. DNA for the CDR3: TGTGCCAGCAGCTTCGACAGTGGCAATCAGCCCCAGCATTTT. It yields the protein CASSFDSGNQPQHF.

V and J are TRBV10-3 and TRBJ1-6; possible D gene TRBD1, 6 bases. The CDR3 totals 14 residues. V shed 4 bases and J shed 6 bases, with 10 bases lying between them. The germline V gene has CDR1 ENHRY and CDR2 SYGVKD. CDR3 loop: CAISAGGANSPLHF. The CDR3 DNA reads as TGTGCCATCAGTGCCGGGGGCGCTAATTCACCCCTCCACTTT.

This clonotype is a singleton in its sample. This chain uses TRBV2 with TRBJ1-5, with a weak D call TRBD1 (5 bases). With 8 bases removed from V and 4 bases from J, the gap between germline ends came to 12 bases. The germline gives CDR1 SNHLY, CDR2 FYNNEI. The CDR3 spans 13 residues. In DNA, the CDR3 is TGTGCCAGCGGGGGACCGACTAATCAGCCCCAGCATTTT. Translation: CASGGPTNQPQHF.